A selection of T cell receptor beta chains follows, all from one sample in a study of PD-1 blockade in classical Hodgkin lymphoma. Produced via immunoSEQ multiplex PCR; TCRdb's table is partial and in-frame only. The repertoire holds just under 10,000 clones, roughly 82% seen once, with approximately 50% in the top ten. The input for sequencing was peripheral blood mononuclear cells (PBMCs), taken before the fourth cycle of nivolumab. Receptors originate from a human donor with classical Hodgkin lymphoma. Both conserved end residues are part of each CDR3. D genes are given only for firm matches. Clone size appears in some rows only: once, few, many, or a class for an expanded clone.

NA | NA | TRBJ1-2 | TRBV7-3 | CASSLRPALQSGYTF | TGTGCCAGCAGCTTACGGCCAGCCCTTCAGAGCGGCTACACCTTC
NA | NA | TRBJ1-5 | TRBV10-3 | CAISESRDSNQPQHF | TGTGCCATCAGTGAGTCGAGGGACAGCAATCAGCCCCAGCATTTT
NA | NA | TRBJ2-1 | TRBV18 | CASSSMNRAGYNEQFF | TGTGCCAGCTCCTCAATGAACAGGGCCGGATACAATGAGCAGTTCTTC
NA | NA | TRBJ1-2 | TRBV5-4 | CASSPGIFSGGYTF | TGTGCCAGCAGCCCGGGGATTTTCTCGGGGGGCTACACCTTC
NA | NA | TRBJ1-4 | TRBV7-9 | CASSSTLSPNEKLFF | TGTGCCAGCAGCTCCACTTTGAGTCCTAATGAAAAACTGTTTTTT
NA | NA | TRBJ1-2 | TRBV10-3 | CAIRGTTAGYTF | TGTGCCATCAGAGGGACTACTGCTGGCTACACCTTC
NA | NA | TRBJ2-7 | TRBV6-5 | CASSLDYEQYF | TGTGCCAGCAGCCTTGACTACGAGCAGTACTTC
NA | NA | TRBJ1-2 | TRBV18 | CASSPIDKNEAGYTF | TGTGCCAGCTCACCTATAGACAAGAATGAGGCCGGCTACACCTTC
NA | NA | TRBJ2-6 | TRBV5-1 | CASQTASGANVLTF | TGCGCCAGCCAGACAGCCTCTGGGGCCAACGTCCTGACTTTC
NA | NA | TRBJ1-3 | TRBV5-1 | CASSLETIGNTIYF | TGCGCCAGCAGCTTGGAAACAATTGGAAACACCATATATTTT
NA | NA | TRBJ1-2 | TRBV7-9 | CASSLDIRGNNGYTF | TGTGCCAGCAGCTTAGACATCAGGGGCAACAATGGCTACACCTTC
NA | NA | TRBJ2-1 | TRBV7-9 | CASSSALAASSYNEQFF | TGTGCCAGCAGCTCCGCCTTGGCCGCGTCCTCCTACAATGAGCAGTTCTTC
NA | NA | TRBJ1-5 | TRBV27 | CASSPATGAQPQHF | TGTGCCAGCAGTCCCGCCACTGGGGCACAGCCCCAGCATTTT
TRBD2 | NA | TRBJ2-1 | TRBV6-4 | CASSDPLAGENEQFF | TGTGCCAGCAGTGATCCGCTAGCGGGGGAAAATGAGCAGTTCTTC
TRBD1 | NA | TRBJ1-4 | TRBV30 | CAWSGTGLEKLFF | TGTGCCTGGAGCGGGACAGGGCTTGAAAAACTGTTTTTT
NA | NA | TRBJ2-1 | TRBV19 | CARKGDREFILISYNEQFF | TGTGCCAGGAAGGGGGACCGGGAGTTCATCCTCATATCCTACAATGAGCAGTTCTTC
NA | NA | TRBJ1-4 | TRBV5-1 | CASSWGVWNEKLFF | TGCGCCAGCAGCTGGGGTGTGTGGAATGAAAAACTGTTTTTT
NA | NA | TRBJ2-1 | TRBV19 | CASSITRDTYNEQFF | TGTGCCAGTAGTATCACCCGGGACACCTACAATGAGCAGTTCTTC
TRBD2 | NA | TRBJ2-3 | TRBV11-2 | CATSGGPKDTQYF | TGTGCCACTAGCGGGGGGCCTAAAGATACGCAGTATTTT
TRBD1 | once | TRBJ1-1 | TRBV6-5 | CASSYDRGLVTEAFF | TGTGCCAGCAGTTACGATAGGGGGCTTGTCACTGAAGCTTTCTTT
TRBD1 | NA | TRBJ1-1 | TRBV27 | CASSFLGQGFTEAFF | TGTGCCAGCAGTTTTTTAGGACAGGGGTTTACTGAAGCTTTCTTT
NA | NA | TRBJ2-1 | TRBV9 | CASSAFNFRYNEQFF | TGTGCCAGCAGCGCGTTTAACTTCCGCTACAATGAGCAGTTCTTC
NA | NA | TRBJ1-3 | TRBV10-3 | CAISEVTGDSGNTIYF | TGTGCCATCAGTGAGGTGACAGGTGACTCTGGAAACACCATATATTTT
NA | NA | TRBJ2-2 | TRBV9 | CASSVERDTGELFF | TGTGCCAGCAGCGTAGAGAGGGACACCGGGGAGCTGTTTTTT
TRBD1 | NA | TRBJ2-7 | TRBV27 | CASRWTGSYEQYF | TGTGCCAGCAGATGGACAGGGTCCTACGAGCAGTACTTC
NA | NA | TRBJ1-1 | TRBV1 | CTKPGRKNTEAFF | TGCACCAAGCCGGGGCGGAAGAACACTGAAGCTTTCTTT
NA | NA | TRBJ1-5 | TRBV29-1 | CSVAESYPNQPQHF | TGCAGCGTTGCAGAGTCGTACCCCAATCAGCCCCAGCATTTT